The 13 T cell receptor beta chains in this list originate from one sample, sequenced in a study of neurological immune-mediated disorders. TCRdb recomputed calls from the 5' RACE reads with MiXCR, one row per CDR3 protein. The data contain over 55,000 distinct CDR3 sequences, roughly 2.5% of them singletons. The source material was PBMCs. The receptors come from a man aged 45 to 65 with multiple sclerosis.

This clonotype was picked up a small number of times. The gene calls are TRBV7-3 and TRBJ1-6, with TRBD1 matching over 8 bases. Per germline, CDR1 SGHTA and CDR2 FQGTGA. V lost 5 bases, J lost 5 bases, and 5 bases stayed unmatched. The CDR3 runs to 15 residues. The CDR3 is CASSLGQGNNSPLHF. The CDR3 bases are TGTGCCAGCAGCCTAGGACAGGGAAATAATTCACCCCTCCACTTT.

In its sample, this clonotype was seen many times. This chain joins TRBV12-3 or TRBV12-4 and TRBJ2-3; D may match TRBD1 or TRBD2 (6 bases each). This CDR3 contains 16 residues. V was clipped by 5 bases and J by 0 bases, with 15 bases between them. CDR3 bases: TGTGCCAGCAGTCCCCAACCCGGGGGCAGCACAGATACGCAGTATTTT. Its protein product is CASSPQPGGSTDTQYF.

This clonotype was counted many times. The chain couples TRBV6-5 to TRBJ1-5; a possible D gene is TRBD1 (5 bases). With 4 bases removed from V and 1 base from J, the gap between germline ends came to 11 bases. This CDR3 comprises 15 residues. Germline V CDR1 and CDR2: MNHEY, SVGAGI. DNA of the CDR3: TGTGCCAGCAGTTTTAGAGGGGAGAGCAATCAGCCCCAGCATTTT. Residues: CASSFRGESNQPQHF.

This clonotype has at least ten counts. The chain carries TRBV19 and TRBJ1-1; D uncertain. CDR1 and CDR2 from the germline V gene are LNHDA and SQIVND (reference sequence). The CDR3 length is 14 residues. V lost 4 bases and J 7 bases, leaving 16 bases between the germline ends. CDR3 amino acids: CASSTLTNRHEAFF. Written as DNA, the CDR3 is TGTGCCAGTAGTACCCTAACTAACCGACATGAAGCTTTCTTT. Full variable domain (missing parts from reference TRBV19 and TRBJ1-1): DGGITQSPKYLFRKEGQNVTLSCEQNLNHDAMYWYRQDPGQGLRLIYYSQIVNDFQKGDIAEGYSVSREKKESFPLTVTSAQKNPTAFYLCASSTLTNRHEAFFGQGTRLTVV.

This clonotype was recorded at least ten times. This chain connects TRBV5-1 to TRBJ2-1; no firm D call. Germline CDR1 and CDR2: SGHRS and YFSETQ. The CDR3 contains 14 residues. Deletions cut 1 base from V and 6 bases from J, with 11 bases between. The CDR3 bases are TGCGCCAGCAGCTTGCGGACGGAAGGCAATGAGCAGTTCTTC. Encoded protein: CASSLRTEGNEQFF.

This clonotype was observed many times. The chain uses TRBV7-9 and TRBJ2-7, with no clear D. The CDR3 length is 14 residues. Germline loops: CDR1 SEHNR, CDR2 FQNEAQ (reference sequence). V lost 2 bases to trimming and J lost 2 bases, with 10 bases between them. For the CDR3, the DNA is TGTGCCAGCAGCTTATGGGATTTCCCCTACGAGCAGTACTTC. Translating it yields CASSLWDFPYEQYF.

As regards this clonotype: A much more abundant neighbour one base away suggests this may be a read error. The chain has TRBV5-6 and TRBJ2-7, with 9 nucleotides matching TRBD1. CDR3 size: 13 residues. Germline V gene lookup returns CDR1 SGHDT and CDR2 YYEEEE. In nucleotides, the CDR3 is TGTGCCAGCACGGGACAGGGTAAGGCCGAGAAGTACTTC. This translates into CASTGQGKAEKYF.

This clonotype was found many times. The rearrangement joins TRBV4-2 to TRBJ2-5; maybe TRBD2 (7 bases). The germline V gene encodes CDR1 LGHNA and CDR2 YNFKEQ. This CDR3 has 14 residues. V lost 0 bases and J 4 bases, leaving 9 bases between the germline ends. CDR3 sequence (DNA): TGTGCCAGCAGCCAAGATAGGGGGGGAGAGACCCAGTACTTC. Translation gives CASSQDRGGETQYF.

Of note for this clonotype: Sequence at one end of the junction differs from germline and may be a read error. The chain carries TRBV4-1 and TRBJ1-5; D unclear. The CDR3 is 15 residues long. Per the germline V gene, CDR1 is MGHRA and CDR2 is YSYEKL. CDR3 sequence reads: CASSPTPYSNKTQNF. The CDR3 DNA reads as TGCGCCAGCAGTCCGACACCTTATAGCAATAAGACCCAGAATTTT.

This clonotype was observed at least ten times. The chain is built from TRBV5-1 and TRBJ2-2; 8 bases line up with TRBD1. The CDR3 covers 16 residues. Looked up from germline, CDR1 is SGHRS and CDR2 is YFSETQ. The V segment lost 2 bases and the J segment 2 bases; nucleotides outside the gene matches: 5. CDR3 in DNA: TGCGCCAGCAGCTTTCCGGGACAGGCTAACACCGGGGAGCTGTTTTTT. Its translation is CASSFPGQANTGELFF.

This clonotype was found many times. This chain joins TRBV4-3 and TRBJ1-5, with a possible D match to TRBD1 (5 bases). Germline loops: CDR1 LGHNA, CDR2 YSLEER. With 0 bases removed from V and 1 base from J, the gap between germline ends came to 10 bases. This CDR3 comprises 16 residues. CDR3 coding DNA: TGCGCCAGCAGCCAAGAATGGGGGACCAGCAATCAGCCCCAGCATTTT. Residues: CASSQEWGTSNQPQHF.

This clonotype was picked up many times. The rearrangement joins TRBV20-1 to TRBJ2-1; D ambiguous. Between the trimmed V and J ends, which lost 2 bases and 8 bases, there was a span of 4 bases. The germline V gene has CDR1 DFQATT and CDR2 SNEGSKA (reference sequence). The CDR3 spans 10 residues. The CDR3 DNA is TGCAGTGCTAGAAGGGATGAGCAGTTCTTC. Encoded protein: CSARRDEQFF.

This clonotype was seen at least ten times. The chain carries TRBV20-1 and TRBJ2-1; TRBD2 agrees at 9 bases. Germline V gene data show CDR1 as DFQATT and CDR2 as SNEGSKA (reference sequence). This CDR3 is built from 14 residues. The V segment lost 0 bases and the J segment 6 bases; nucleotides outside the gene matches: 3. CDR3 loop: CSARDSGGLNEQFF. CDR3 sequence (DNA): TGCAGTGCTAGAGATAGCGGGGGCCTCAATGAGCAGTTCTTC.